This TCR beta chain was retrieved from a study of blood T cell repertoires in COVID-19. On the study more broadly: The study drew acute and convalescent COVID-19 samples from the United States, Italy and Spain. In each case, the material was cDNA or gDNA derived from T cells, B-cell-depleted T cells, or PBMCs.

In the authors' workflow: Using reference gene primer amplification, nucleated cell counts were estimated. Clones were read by immunoSEQ multiplex PCR, and TCRdb kept only the in-frame ones, dropping some. That table is the source of V, J and clone size, and D and trimming were worked out from the DNA. Of 180,000 or so clones listed, roughly 89% are singletons. Germline CDR1 is KGHSH and CDR2 is LQKENI. The CDR3 spans 13 residues. V was clipped by 1 base and J by 2 bases, with 5 bases between them. The clonotype comes from a woman aged 45-60 years with acute or convalescent COVID-19. The sample taken for sequencing was peripheral blood. The chain employs TRBV18 and TRBJ2-5, with a weak D call TRBD1 (5 bases). The CDR3 spells CASSPQGQETQYF. The DNA of the CDR3 is TGTGCCAGCTCACCACAGGGGCAAGAGACCCAGTACTTC.